This T cell receptor beta chain was identified in a study of blood T cell repertoires in COVID-19. Background on the study: Collection of acute and convalescent COVID-19 samples took place in the United States, Italy and Spain. PBMCs, B-cell-depleted T cells, or T cells provided the cDNA or gDNA that made up the material.

Study processing details: Nucleated cell counts were estimated from reference gene primer amplification. Measured with immunoSEQ multiplex PCR; TCRdb has only the in-frame clones, and not every one. That table supplies the V and J calls and clone size; D and trimming were determined from the DNA. The repertoire includes 120,000 or so clones, more than 75% of them detected once, and roughly 1.4% sits in the top ten. The ends lost 3 bases at V and 2 bases at J; junction bases unmatched: 2. The CDR3 is 14 residues long. CDR1 is SGHRS and CDR2 is YFSETQ in the germline V gene. The sequenced material came from peripheral blood. The V call is TRBV5-1, the J call TRBJ2-7; 10 nucleotides agree with TRBD1. This clonotype was sampled from a human donor in a cohort sampled during active COVID-19. The DNA for the CDR3 is TGCGCCAGCAGCTGGGACAGGGGCGCCTACGAGCAGTACTTC. Amino acids: CASSWDRGAYEQYF.